The rows below give T cell receptor beta chains drawn from one sample of a study of cytomegalovirus exposure and HLA in healthy donors. Sequenced by immunoSEQ multiplex PCR; TCRdb stores in-frame clones only, minus some. The table lists 160,000 or so clones, around nine tenths of them singletons, with nearly 2% in the top ten. Sequencing was carried out using PBMCs. The source is a woman younger than 35 in good health and CMV-seronegative. Each CDR3 is given with its conserved first and last residue. A D gene is named only where the DNA matches it firmly. The size field is filled for only some rows; it gives once, few, many or a size class.

. | TRBJ1-2 | TRBD1 | TRBV29-1 | TGCAGCGACGAAGGACAGGGTAATGGCTACACCTTC | CSDEGQGNGYTF
. | TRBJ2-7 | . | TRBV14 | TGTGCCAGCAGCCAAGATAGGAGCGTGACCTATTTACGCGAGCAGTACTTC | CASSQDRSVTYLREQYF
. | TRBJ2-7 | TRBD2 | TRBV27 | TGTGCCAGCAGTTCATTGGGACTAGCGGAGGACTACGAGCAGTACTTC | CASSSLGLAEDYEQYF
. | TRBJ2-3 | . | TRBV5-1 | TGCGCCAGCAGCTTCGGGGGTTTTGAGGATACGCAGTATTTT | CASSFGGFEDTQYF
once | TRBJ2-1 | TRBD2 | TRBV9 | TGTGCCAGCAGAGCGGGGACGGGGACTAGCTCCTACAATGAGCAGTTCTTC | CASRAGTGTSSYNEQFF
. | TRBJ2-7 | . | TRBV25-1 | TGTGCCAGCAGTCCCTTATACGAGCAGTACTTC | CASSPLYEQYF
. | TRBJ2-1 | TRBD2 | TRBV5-1 | TGCGCCAGCAGCTCGTTCGGGACTAGCGGGGTTGCTGAGCAGTTCTTC | CASSSFGTSGVAEQFF
. | TRBJ2-7 | TRBD2 | TRBV27 | TGTGCCAGCAGTCCCGTTAGCGGGAGAGTCCCCTACGAGCAGTACTTC | CASSPVSGRVPYEQYF
. | TRBJ2-3 | TRBD2 | TRBV6-4 | TGTGCCAGCAGCCCAACTAGCGGGGGGGTAGTAGATACGCAGTATTTT | CASSPTSGGVVDTQYF
. | TRBJ2-7 | . | TRBV27 | TGTGCCAGCAGTTTAGGGGCCGGCGTAGGGCAGTACTTC | CASSLGAGVGQYF
. | TRBJ2-1 | . | TRBV5-1 | TGCGCCAGCAGCTTGGGGCCAGGGGTAGGCTCCTACAATGAGCAGTTCTTC | CASSLGPGVGSYNEQFF
few | TRBJ1-1 | . | TRBV5-1 | TGCGCCAGCAGCTTGTTGTCCCTCCCTAACACTGAAGCTTTCTTT | CASSLLSLPNTEAFF
. | TRBJ2-3 | TRBD2 | TRBV27 | TGTGCCAGCAGTTGGAGCGGGAGGGTTGATACGCAGTATTTT | CASSWSGRVDTQYF
once | TRBJ2-1 | . | TRBV2 | TGTGCCAGCAGTGAGGCAGACAGTTACTCCTACAATGAGCAGTTCTTC | CASSEADSYSYNEQFF
. | TRBJ2-1 | TRBD2 | TRBV18 | TGTGCCAGCTCACCCTCGAGGCTAGCGGGGGGTAATGAGCAGTTCTTC | CASSPSRLAGGNEQFF
. | TRBJ1-1 | . | TRBV2 | TGTGCCAGCAGTGAACGGAGTATCGCTGAAGCTTTCTTT | CASSERSIAEAFF
. | TRBJ1-2 | . | TRBV5-1 | TGCGCCAGCAGCTCTCCGGGAATAACGGTCGGCTACACCTTC | CASSSPGITVGYTF
. | TRBJ1-2 | . | TRBV25-1 | TGTGCCAGCAGTGAAGGGGGGGGTGGCTATGGCTACACCTTC | CASSEGGGGYGYTF
. | TRBJ2-1 | TRBD2 | TRBV7-3 | TGTGCCAGCAGCTTACTAGCGGGAGCCTACAATGAGCAGTTCTTC | CASSLLAGAYNEQFF
few | TRBJ1-4 | TRBD1 | TRBV5-5 | TGTGCCAGCGCTCCCGGGACAGTTAATGAAAAACTGTTTTTT | CASAPGTVNEKLFF
. | TRBJ2-5 | . | TRBV27 | TGTGCCAGCAGTCCGGTAGAGACCCAGTACTTC | CASSPVETQYF
. | TRBJ2-1 | . | TRBV27 | TGTGCCAGCAGTTTGGGAGCGGCGTACAATGAGCAGTTCTTC | CASSLGAAYNEQFF
. | TRBJ2-7 | . | TRBV6-1 | TGTGCCAGCAGTGAAGAAATAGCCCGACGGGGGGAGCAGTACTTC | CASSEEIARRGEQYF
. | TRBJ1-2 | TRBD1 | TRBV20-1 | TGCAGTGGTCCGACAGGGAATGGCTACACCTTC | CSGPTGNGYTF
. | TRBJ1-2 | TRBD1 | TRBV29-1 | TGCAGCGTTGCTCAGGGGGCAAACTATGGCTACACCTTC | CSVAQGANYGYTF
. | TRBJ2-3 | . | TRBV11-2 | TGTGCCAGCAGCCCGACTAGGAGGGGCGCAGATACGCAGTATTTT | CASSPTRRGADTQYF
. | TRBJ2-7 | TRBD1 | TRBV28 | TGTGCCAGCAGTTTCGTCTATTCATTGGACAGGTCCTCCTACGAGCAGTACTTC | CASSFVYSLDRSSYEQYF
. | TRBJ1-4 | TRBD1 | TRBV18 | TGTGCCAGCTCACCACCCTCGGGACAGAGTGAAAAACTGTTTTTT | CASSPPSGQSEKLFF
. | TRBJ2-1 | TRBD2 | TRBV5-1 | TGCGCCAGCAGCGTCATTAGCGGGGGGGATGAGCAGTTCTTC | CASSVISGGDEQFF
. | TRBJ2-1 | TRBD2 | TRBV19 | TGTGCCAGTAACCCCCCCCCAGTAGCGGGGGTGGTTGGAGAGCAGTTCTTC | CASNPPPVAGVVGEQFF
. | TRBJ1-2 | TRBD1 | TRBV2 | TGTGCCAGCAGTGGGGGTGGACAGGGGGCCTATGGCTACACCTTC | CASSGGGQGAYGYTF
. | TRBJ2-3 | . | TRBV7-2 | TGTGCCAGCGCTTCTCGGAGGCGGGTTACAGATACGCAGTATTTT | CASASRRRVTDTQYF
. | TRBJ1-5 | TRBD1 | TRBV19 | TGTGCCAGTACCCGGGACAGGGGGCGCGGACAGCCCCAGCATTTT | CASTRDRGRGQPQHF